These 3 T cell receptor beta chains originate from one sample sequenced in a study of cytomegalovirus exposure and HLA in healthy donors. A multiplex PCR was run with 60 Vbeta primers and 13 Jbeta primers. The assay was immunoSEQ multiplex PCR, and TCRdb's table has in-frame clones only and misses some. The sample lists approximately 180,000 clones; 75% to 85% were seen once. Sequencing used PBMCs. Every receptor here comes from a man aged 30 to 39 in good health and CMV-seropositive.

This chain links TRBV4-1 with TRBJ2-5, with a possible D match to TRBD1 (6 bases). Germline assignment: CDR1 MGHRA and CDR2 YSYEKL. The CDR3 is made up of 13 amino acids. Between the trimmed V and J ends, which lost 5 bases and 1 base, there was a span of 8 bases. For the CDR3, the DNA is TGCGCCAGCAGCTGGACAGTCCAAGAGACCCAGTACTTC. Its protein is CASSWTVQETQYF.

This chain links TRBV25-1 with TRBJ1-5; possibly TRBD1 for D (6 bases). There are 15 residues in the CDR3. The ends were cut back, 5 bases at V and 0 bases at J, with 11 bases in the middle. The germline V gene encodes CDR1 MGHDK and CDR2 SYGVNS. As DNA, the CDR3 is TGTGCCAGCAGTCAAACAGGGATTAGCAATCAGCCCCAGCATTTT. Translated: CASSQTGISNQPQHF.

The chain is built from TRBV5-6 and TRBJ2-3, with 7 bases lining up with TRBD2. V lost 0 bases to trimming and J lost 8 bases; unmatched junction nucleotides: 3. CDR3 length: 13 residues. Germline CDR1 SGHDT, CDR2 YYEEEE. The CDR3 reads CASSLVGEGTQYF. CDR3 coding DNA: TGTGCCAGCAGCTTGGTGGGGGAGGGTACGCAGTATTTT.